Included here is one T cell receptor beta chain sequence, with context. Antigen: not known. The study reverse transcribed the entire isolated RNA, so it sequenced expressed TCRB transcripts. TCRdb's table, derived via immunoSEQ multiplex PCR, lists solely in-frame clones and lacks some. The data show roughly 40,000 clones, 49% seen once. The entry originates in a study of beta chain features in type 1 diabetes. Study-level findings and limits: Compared with healthy donors, patients appeared to share more similar naive, central memory and regulatory TCRB repertoires.

CD4+ cells of the naive, central memory, regulatory and stem cell-like memory types were sorted via CD45RO/CCR7/CD25/CD127/CD95/CD27. Sort purity for all populations was recorded as exceeding 98%. Germline loops: CDR1 MNHEY, CDR2 SMNVEV (reference sequence). The junction had 10 bases not matched to a gene; V was cut back by 2 bases and J by 5 bases. This CDR3 spans 17 amino acids. Specimen: central memory CD4+ T cells from blood. The V call is TRBV27, the J call TRBJ1-1; 11 nucleotides match TRBD1. The TCR comes from a woman aged 18 to 35 in good health. The CDR3, as DNA: TGTGCCAGCAGTTTAGTTGGACAGGGGGCGCCTGGAACTGAAGCTTTCTTT. Residues: CASSLVGQGAPGTEAFF.